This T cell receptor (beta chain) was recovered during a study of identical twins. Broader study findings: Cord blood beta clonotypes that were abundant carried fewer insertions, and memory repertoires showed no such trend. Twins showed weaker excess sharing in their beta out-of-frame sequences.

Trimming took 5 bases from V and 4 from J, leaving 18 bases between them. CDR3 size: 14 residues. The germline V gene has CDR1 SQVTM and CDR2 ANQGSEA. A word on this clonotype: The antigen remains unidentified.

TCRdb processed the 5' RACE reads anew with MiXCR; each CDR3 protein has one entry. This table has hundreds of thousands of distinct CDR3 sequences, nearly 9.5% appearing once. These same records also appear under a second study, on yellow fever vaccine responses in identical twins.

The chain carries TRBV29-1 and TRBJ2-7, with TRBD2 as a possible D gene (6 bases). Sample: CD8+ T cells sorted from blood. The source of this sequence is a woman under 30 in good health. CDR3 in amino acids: CSVMGGRGSYEQYF. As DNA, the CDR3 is TGCAGCGTTATGGGGGGTAGAGGGTCTTACGAGCAGTACTTC.